The clone carrying this T cell receptor beta chain showed up many times. Its antigen is as yet unknown. The data originate from a study of regulatory T cells in long-lasting Graves disease. Study conclusions and caveats: TRBV28, TRBJ1-2 and TRBJ2-5 were segments that persistent disease favored. Results may be inaccurate due to the small sample size.

Building of the TCR beta libraries involved iRepertoire HTBI primers and Arm-PCR of CDR3 regions. In TCRdb, the multiplex PCR reads were re-called with MiXCR into one record per CDR3 protein. Here the sample spans some 330,000 distinct CDR3 sequences, about 10% being singletons. The trim removed 5 bases at V and 6 bases at J, leaving 1 base unmatched. The CDR3 is made up of 12 amino acids. Germline CDR1 is MDHEN and CDR2 is SYDVKM. Documented time point: newly diagnosed GD, antithyroid drugs for less than 3 months. Isolated PBMC RNA provided the starting material for the TCR library. Another study also made use of these data, one on T cells in Graves' hyperthyroidism and ophthalmopathy. That work adds: With a duration under 2 months, the hyperthyroidism was newly diagnosed in patients aged 18 to 65. The HTBI primer set drove a first-round RT-PCR of the TCR CDR3.

The sample consisted of peripheral blood mononuclear cells (PBMCs), taken at new diagnosis, from a patient treated with antithyroid drugs. The sequence was collected from a woman aged 18-30 years with Graves disease. This chain uses TRBV28 with TRBJ1-5; TRBD1 aligns across 7 bases. In DNA, the CDR3 is TGTGCCAGCAGTGACAGGGTTCAGCCCCAGCATTTT. Encoded protein: CASSDRVQPQHF. Based on the CDR3 plus reference TRBV28 and TRBJ1-5, the full variable domain is DVKVTQSSRYLVKRTGEKVFLECVQDMDHENMFWYRQDPGLGLRLIYFSYDVKMKEKGDIPEGYSVSREKKERFSLILESASTNQTSMYLCASSDRVQPQHFGDGTRLSIL.